Shown below are 13 T cell receptor beta chains from a single sample sequenced in a study of blood T cell repertoires in COVID-19. Method: immunoSEQ multiplex PCR; TCRdb's copy keeps in-frame clones and lacks some. The sample lists some 360,000 clones, 70% to 90% occurring once. Sequenced sample: peripheral blood. Every receptor here comes from a woman in her sixties or seventies with COVID-19, enrolled during active disease.

CDR3 in amino acids: CASSTANTEAFF. CDR3 nucleotide sequence: TGTGCCAGCAGTACTGCGAACACTGAAGCTTTCTTT. The rearrangement links TRBV6-5 to TRBJ1-1; no definite D call. The CDR3 spans 12 residues. In germline, CDR1 is MNHEY, CDR2 SVGAGI. Trimming left V 5 bases short and J 1 base short, with 5 bases between.

This chain uses TRBV5-1 with TRBJ2-7; TRBD1 is a possible D gene (5 bases). CDR3 length: 16 residues. V gave up 0 bases and J gave up 3 bases, with 16 bases separating them. CDR1 is SGHRS and CDR2 is YFSETQ in the germline V gene. The CDR3 nucleotides are TGCGCCAGCAGCTTGGGGGCCTCCCAGGGTCTCTACGAGCAGTACTTC. Its translation is CASSLGASQGLYEQYF.

This clone was observed a handful of times. The chain employs TRBV7-2 and TRBJ2-2; D ambiguous. The V end lost 5 bases, the J end lost 4 bases, and 8 bases lay between the germline ends. CDR3 length: 13 residues. Germline lookup yields CDR1 SGHTA and CDR2 FQGNSA. The CDR3 DNA is TGTGCCAGCAGCGCTTCTATCACCGGGGAGCTGTTTTTT. As protein: CASSASITGELFF.

Written as DNA, the CDR3 is TGTGCCAGCAGCCATTTGGGACAGGGATCCCAAGAGACCCAGTACTTC. This translates into CASSHLGQGSQETQYF. This sequence joins TRBV14 and TRBJ2-5; 9 bases match TRBD1. This CDR3 is built from 16 residues. Unmatched junction bases numbered 6, after V lost 3 bases and J lost 1 base. Germline V gene data show CDR1 as SGHDN and CDR2 as FVKESK.

This chain joins TRBV2 and TRBJ2-7; tentatively, D is TRBD2 (6 bases). V lost 7 bases to trimming and J lost 3 bases, with 16 bases between them. The CDR3 loop spans 14 amino acids. Germline V gene sequence: CDR1 SNHLY, CDR2 FYNNEI. The CDR3: CASNPGLTLYEQYF. CDR3 in DNA: TGTGCCAGCAACCCGGGACTCACCCTCTACGAGCAGTACTTC. The whole variable domain, filled in from reference TRBV2 and TRBJ2-7, reads EPEVTQTPSHQVTQMGQEVILRCVPISNHLYFYWYRQILGQKVEFLVSFYNNEISEKSEIFDDQFSVERPDGSNFTLKIRSTKLEDSAMYFCASNPGLTLYEQYFGPGTRLTVT.

The rearrangement uses TRBV5-8 and TRBJ1-1; tentative D call: TRBD1 (6 bases). The V gene lost 2 bases and the J gene lost 4 bases, with 12 bases spanning the gap. From germline, CDR1 is SGHTS and CDR2 YDEGEE. The CDR3 runs 14 residues. CDR3 sequence: CASSFQGLGTEAFF. CDR3 bases: TGTGCCAGCAGCTTTCAGGGGCTGGGCACTGAAGCTTTCTTT.

CDR3 residues: CASSQAGIGNYGYTF. CDR3 bases: TGTGCCAGCAGCCAGGCCGGCATCGGTAACTATGGCTACACCTTC. V and J are TRBV6-5 and TRBJ1-2, with D unresolved. The CDR3 is 15 amino acids. V gave up 6 bases and J gave up 1 base, with 15 bases separating them. Germline CDR1 is MNHEY and CDR2 is SVGAGI.

The chain joins TRBV19 to TRBJ1-1; D is unresolved. Germline V gives CDR1 LNHDA, CDR2 SQIVND (reference sequence). V gave up 4 bases and J gave up 5 bases, with 17 bases separating them. The CDR3 extends over 15 amino acids. CDR3 loop: CASSNYWAGETEAFF. The CDR3 DNA is TGTGCCAGTAGTAATTACTGGGCCGGGGAGACTGAAGCTTTCTTT.

V and J are TRBV19 and TRBJ2-3, with D possibly matching TRBD2 (6 bases). Trimming left V 5 bases short and J 9 bases short, with 15 bases between. Germline V gene data show CDR1 as LNHDA and CDR2 as SQIVND (reference sequence). This CDR3 is built from 13 residues. CDR3 sequence reads: CASSPQGGPTQYF. The CDR3 coding sequence is TGTGCCAGTAGTCCTCAGGGAGGCCCGACGCAGTATTTT.

The rearrangement links TRBV11-3 to TRBJ2-7; 8 positions match TRBD1. The CDR3 spans 16 residues. Germline CDR1 and CDR2: SGHNT and YENEEA. The ends lost 1 base at V and 1 base at J; junction bases unmatched: 6. CDR3 residues: CASSLGSTGGSYEQYF. In nucleotides, the CDR3 is TGTGCCAGCAGCTTAGGATCCACAGGGGGATCCTACGAGCAGTACTTC.

The gene calls are TRBV24-1 and TRBJ2-7; no definite D call. The CDR3 spans 12 residues. Trimming removed 9 bases at V and 7 bases at J, with 15 bases between. Germline V gives CDR1 KGHDR, CDR2 SFDVKD. CDR3: CATVLNSEEQYF. The CDR3 coding sequence is TGTGCCACCGTACTTAACTCGGAGGAGCAGTACTTC.

This chain joins TRBV5-1 and TRBJ2-1, with TRBD2 matching over 10 bases. V trimming: 4 bases; J trimming: 12 bases; junction bases outside the gene matches: 7. Germline CDR1 and CDR2: SGHRS and YFSETQ. CDR3 length: 13 residues. The chain's CDR3 is CASSPLAGGRQFF. CDR3 DNA sequence: TGCGCCAGCAGCCCATTAGCGGGGGGACGGCAGTTCTTC.

The chain uses TRBV7-3 and TRBJ1-5; 8 bases match TRBD1. This CDR3 region has 20 residues. In germline, CDR1 is SGHTA, CDR2 FQGTGA. The trim removed 5 bases at V and 0 bases at J, leaving 18 bases unmatched. In DNA form, the CDR3 reads TGTGCCAGCAGCCTCAAAGAGGGACAGGAGGTCCAATATAGCAATCAGCCCCAGCATTTT. The encoded protein is CASSLKEGQEVQYSNQPQHF. Using reference TRBV7-3 and TRBJ1-5 for the parts outside the CDR3, the full variable domain is GAGVSQTPSNKVTEKGKYVELRCDPISGHTALYWYRQSLGQGPEFLIYFQGTGAADDSGLPNDRFFAVRPEGSVSTLKIQRTERGDSAVYLCASSLKEGQEVQYSNQPQHFGDGTRLSIL.